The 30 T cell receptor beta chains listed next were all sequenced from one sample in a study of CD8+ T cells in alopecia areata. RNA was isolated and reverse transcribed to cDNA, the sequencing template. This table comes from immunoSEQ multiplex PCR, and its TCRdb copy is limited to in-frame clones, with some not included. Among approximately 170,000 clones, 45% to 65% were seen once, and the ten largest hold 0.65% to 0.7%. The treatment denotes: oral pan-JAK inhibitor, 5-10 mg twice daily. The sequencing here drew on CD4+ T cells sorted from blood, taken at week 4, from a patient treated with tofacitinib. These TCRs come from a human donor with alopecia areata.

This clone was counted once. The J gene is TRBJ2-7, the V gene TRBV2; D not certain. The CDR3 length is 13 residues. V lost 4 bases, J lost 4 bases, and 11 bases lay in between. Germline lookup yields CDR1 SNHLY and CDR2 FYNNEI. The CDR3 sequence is CASSGRRNYEQYF. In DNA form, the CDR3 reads TGTGCCAGCAGTGGACGACGGAATTACGAGCAGTACTTC.

The CDR3 here is CASSLTGQALYEQYF. The CDR3 DNA sequence: TGTGCCAGCAGCTTAACGGGACAGGCCCTCTACGAGCAGTACTTC. The chain couples TRBV7-2 to TRBJ2-7; 8 bases agree with TRBD1. CDR1 is SGHTA, CDR2 FQGNSA, per germline. The CDR3 is 15 residues long. V was pared by 2 bases and J by 3 bases, with 6 bases of the junction left unmatched. Looking up the rest from reference TRBV7-2 and TRBJ2-7 gives the full variable domain: GAGVSQSPSNKVTEKGKDVELRCDPISGHTALYWYRQSLGQGLEFLIYFQGNSAPDKSGLPSDRFSAERTGGSVSTLTIQRTQQEDSAVYLCASSLTGQALYEQYFGPGTRLTVT.

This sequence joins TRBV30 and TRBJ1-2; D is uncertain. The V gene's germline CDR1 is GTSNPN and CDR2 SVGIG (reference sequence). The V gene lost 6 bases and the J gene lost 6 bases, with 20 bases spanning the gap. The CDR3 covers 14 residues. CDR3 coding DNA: TGTGCCTGCCTAGTCACCGGGAGGTTCGATGGCTACACCTTC. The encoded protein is CACLVTGRFDGYTF.

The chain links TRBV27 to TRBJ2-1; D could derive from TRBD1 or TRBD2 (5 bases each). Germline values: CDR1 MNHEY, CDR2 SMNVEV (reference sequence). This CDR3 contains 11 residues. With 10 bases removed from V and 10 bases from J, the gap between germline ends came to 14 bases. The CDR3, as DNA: TGTGCCACCCAGAGGGGCAGGGAGCAGTTCTTC. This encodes CATQRGREQFF.

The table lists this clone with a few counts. In nucleotides, the CDR3 is TGTGCCAGCAGCAAACGGATTAGTGGAGATCTAGCCAAAAACATTCAGTACTTC. Translating gives CASSKRISGDLAKNIQYF. This chain uses TRBV27 with TRBJ2-4; D call uncertain. V lost 6 bases to trimming and J lost 0 bases, with 21 bases between them. Germline V gene lookup returns CDR1 MNHEY and CDR2 SMNVEV (reference sequence). The length of the CDR3 is 18 residues.

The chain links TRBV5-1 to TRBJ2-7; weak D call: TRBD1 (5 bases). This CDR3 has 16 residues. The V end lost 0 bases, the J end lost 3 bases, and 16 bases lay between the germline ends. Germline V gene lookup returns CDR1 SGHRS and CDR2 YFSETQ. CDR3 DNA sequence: TGCGCCAGCAGCTTGGTATCCACAGGCGCTTTCTACGAGCAGTACTTC. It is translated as CASSLVSTGAFYEQYF.

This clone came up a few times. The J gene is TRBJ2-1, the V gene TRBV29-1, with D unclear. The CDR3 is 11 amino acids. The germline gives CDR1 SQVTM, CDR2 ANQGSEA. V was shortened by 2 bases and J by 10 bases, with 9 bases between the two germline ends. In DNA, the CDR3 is TGCAGCGTTGAACACACCACCGAGCAGTTCTTC. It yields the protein CSVEHTTEQFF.

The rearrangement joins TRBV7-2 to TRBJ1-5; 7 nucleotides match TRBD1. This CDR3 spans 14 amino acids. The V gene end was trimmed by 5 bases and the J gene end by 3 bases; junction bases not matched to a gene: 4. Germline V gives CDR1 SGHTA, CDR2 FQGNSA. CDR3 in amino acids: CASSQGQLNQPQHF. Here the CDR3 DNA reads TGTGCCAGCAGCCAGGGACAGCTCAATCAGCCCCAGCATTTT.

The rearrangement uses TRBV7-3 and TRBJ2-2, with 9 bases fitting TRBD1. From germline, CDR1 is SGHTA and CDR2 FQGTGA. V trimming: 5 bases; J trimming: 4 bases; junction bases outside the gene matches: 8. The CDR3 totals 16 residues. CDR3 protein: CASSVSRDRVTGELFF. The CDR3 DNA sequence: TGTGCCAGCAGCGTAAGCCGGGACAGGGTCACCGGGGAGCTGTTTTTT.

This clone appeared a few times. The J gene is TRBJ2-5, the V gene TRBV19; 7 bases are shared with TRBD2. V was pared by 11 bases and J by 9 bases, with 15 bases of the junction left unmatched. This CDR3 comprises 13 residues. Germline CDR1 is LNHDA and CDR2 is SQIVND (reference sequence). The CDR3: CAPPRVLGGPQYF. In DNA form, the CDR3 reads TGTGCCCCGCCCCGGGTCCTGGGAGGGCCCCAGTACTTC. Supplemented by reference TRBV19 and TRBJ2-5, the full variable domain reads DGGITQSPKYLFRKEGQNVTLSCEQNLNHDAMYWYRQDPGQGLRLIYYSQIVNDFQKGDIAEGYSVSREKKESFPLTVTSAQKNPTAFYLCAPPRVLGGPQYFGPGTRLLVL.

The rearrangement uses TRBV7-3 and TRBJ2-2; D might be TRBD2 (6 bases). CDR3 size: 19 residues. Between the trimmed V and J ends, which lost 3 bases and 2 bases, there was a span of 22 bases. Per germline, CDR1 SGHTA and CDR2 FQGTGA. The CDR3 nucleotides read TGTGCCAGCAGCTTCACCACAACTAGAGCGGGCTCCAACACCGGGGAGCTGTTTTTT. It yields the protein CASSFTTTRAGSNTGELFF.

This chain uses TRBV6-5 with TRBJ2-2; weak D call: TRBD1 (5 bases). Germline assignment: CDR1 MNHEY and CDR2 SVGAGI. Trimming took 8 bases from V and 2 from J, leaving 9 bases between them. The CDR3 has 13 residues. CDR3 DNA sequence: TGTGCCAGCCGCGACAGCAACACCGGGGAGCTGTTTTTT. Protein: CASRDSNTGELFF.

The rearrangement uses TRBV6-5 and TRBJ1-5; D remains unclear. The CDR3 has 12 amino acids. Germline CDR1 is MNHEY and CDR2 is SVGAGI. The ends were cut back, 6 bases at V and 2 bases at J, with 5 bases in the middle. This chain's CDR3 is CASRGGNQPQHF. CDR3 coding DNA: TGTGCCAGCAGAGGAGGCAATCAGCCCCAGCATTTT.

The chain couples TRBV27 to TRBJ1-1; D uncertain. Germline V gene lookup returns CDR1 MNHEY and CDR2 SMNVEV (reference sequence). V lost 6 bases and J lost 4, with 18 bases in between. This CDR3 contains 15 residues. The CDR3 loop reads CASSTTPRPGTEAFF. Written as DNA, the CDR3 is TGTGCCAGCAGCACGACCCCAAGGCCGGGCACTGAAGCTTTCTTT.

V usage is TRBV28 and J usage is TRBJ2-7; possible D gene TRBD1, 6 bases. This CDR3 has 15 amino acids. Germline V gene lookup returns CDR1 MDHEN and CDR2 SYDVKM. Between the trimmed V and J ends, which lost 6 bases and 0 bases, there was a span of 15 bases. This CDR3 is CASSYGTPSSYEQYF. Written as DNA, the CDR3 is TGTGCCAGCAGCTATGGGACACCGAGCTCCTACGAGCAGTACTTC.

CDR3 region: CSASRGDEQYF. The CDR3 region has the DNA TGCAGCGCCAGCCGGGGGGACGAGCAGTACTTC. V usage is TRBV29-1 and J usage is TRBJ2-7, with TRBD2 matching 7 bases. The CDR3 contains 11 residues. Losses at the gene ends were 7 bases for V and 5 bases for J; bases not matched to a gene: 5. Germline-derived CDR1 and CDR2 are SQVTM and ANQGSEA.

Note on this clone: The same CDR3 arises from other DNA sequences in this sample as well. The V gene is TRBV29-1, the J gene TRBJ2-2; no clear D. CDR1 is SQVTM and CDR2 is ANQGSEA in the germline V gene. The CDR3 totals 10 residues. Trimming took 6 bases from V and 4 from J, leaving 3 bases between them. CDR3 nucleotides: TGCAGCGTCGGCACCGGGGAGCTGTTTTTT. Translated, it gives CSVGTGELFF.

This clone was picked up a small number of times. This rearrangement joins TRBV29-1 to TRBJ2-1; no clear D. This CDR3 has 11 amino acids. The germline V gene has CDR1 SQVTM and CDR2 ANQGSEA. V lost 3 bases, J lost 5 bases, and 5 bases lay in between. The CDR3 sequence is CSVDVDNEQFF. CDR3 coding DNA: TGCAGCGTTGATGTTGACAATGAGCAGTTCTTC.

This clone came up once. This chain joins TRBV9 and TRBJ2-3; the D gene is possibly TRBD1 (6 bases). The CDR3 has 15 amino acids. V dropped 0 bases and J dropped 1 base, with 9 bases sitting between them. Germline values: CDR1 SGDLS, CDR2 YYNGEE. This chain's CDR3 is CASSVEAGGTDTQYF. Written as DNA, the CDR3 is TGTGCCAGCAGCGTAGAAGCAGGGGGCACAGATACGCAGTATTTT. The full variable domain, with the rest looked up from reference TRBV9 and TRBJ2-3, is DSGVTQTPKHLITATGQRVTLRCSPRSGDLSVYWYQQSLDQGLQFLIQYYNGEERAKGNILERFSAQQFPDLHSELNLSSLELGDSALYFCASSVEAGGTDTQYFGPGTRLTVL.

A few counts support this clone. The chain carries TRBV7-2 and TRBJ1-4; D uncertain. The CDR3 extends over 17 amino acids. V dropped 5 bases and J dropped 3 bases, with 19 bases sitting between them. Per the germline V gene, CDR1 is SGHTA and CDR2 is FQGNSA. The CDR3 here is CASSPLGPPAANEKLFF. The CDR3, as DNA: TGTGCCAGCAGCCCCTTAGGGCCCCCGGCTGCTAATGAAAAACTGTTTTTT.

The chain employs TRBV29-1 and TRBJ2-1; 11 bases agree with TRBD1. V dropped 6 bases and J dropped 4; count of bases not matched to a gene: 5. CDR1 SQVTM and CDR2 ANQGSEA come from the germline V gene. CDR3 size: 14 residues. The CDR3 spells CSVGDRGTYNEQFF. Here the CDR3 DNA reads TGCAGCGTGGGGGACAGGGGGACTTACAATGAGCAGTTCTTC.

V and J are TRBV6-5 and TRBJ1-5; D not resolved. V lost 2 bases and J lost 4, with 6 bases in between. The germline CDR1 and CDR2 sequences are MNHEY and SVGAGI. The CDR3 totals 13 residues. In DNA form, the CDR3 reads TGTGCCAGCAGTTACGACCGGAATCAGCCCCAGCATTTT. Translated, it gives CASSYDRNQPQHF.

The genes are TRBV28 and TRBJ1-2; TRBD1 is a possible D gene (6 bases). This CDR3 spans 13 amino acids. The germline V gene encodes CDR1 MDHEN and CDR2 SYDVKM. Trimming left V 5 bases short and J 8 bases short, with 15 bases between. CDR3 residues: CASSIDRPRGYTF. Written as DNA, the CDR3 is TGTGCCAGCAGTATCGACAGGCCCCGCGGCTACACCTTC.

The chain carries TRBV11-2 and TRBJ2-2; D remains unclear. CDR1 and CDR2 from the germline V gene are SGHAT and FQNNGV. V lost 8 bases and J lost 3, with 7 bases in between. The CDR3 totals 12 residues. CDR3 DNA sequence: TGTGCCAGCCAAGGCTACACCGGGGAGCTGTTTTTT. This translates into CASQGYTGELFF. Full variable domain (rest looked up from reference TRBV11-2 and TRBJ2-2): EAGVAQSPRYKIIEKRQSVAFWCNPISGHATLYWYQQILGQGPKLLIQFQNNGVVDDSQLPKDRFSAERLKGVDSTLKIQPAKLEDSAVYLCASQGYTGELFFGEGSRLTVL.

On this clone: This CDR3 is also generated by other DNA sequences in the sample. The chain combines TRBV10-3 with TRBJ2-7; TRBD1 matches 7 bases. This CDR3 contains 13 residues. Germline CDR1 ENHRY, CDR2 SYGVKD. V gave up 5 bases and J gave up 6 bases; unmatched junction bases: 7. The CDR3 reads CAISPTGTIEQYF. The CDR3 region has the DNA TGTGCCATCAGTCCGACAGGGACCATCGAGCAGTACTTC.

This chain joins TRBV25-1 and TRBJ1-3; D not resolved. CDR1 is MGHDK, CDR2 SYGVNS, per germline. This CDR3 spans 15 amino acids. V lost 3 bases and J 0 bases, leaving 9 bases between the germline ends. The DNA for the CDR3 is TGTGCCAGCAGTGACTCGGGCTTCTCTGGAAACACCATATATTTT. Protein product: CASSDSGFSGNTIYF.

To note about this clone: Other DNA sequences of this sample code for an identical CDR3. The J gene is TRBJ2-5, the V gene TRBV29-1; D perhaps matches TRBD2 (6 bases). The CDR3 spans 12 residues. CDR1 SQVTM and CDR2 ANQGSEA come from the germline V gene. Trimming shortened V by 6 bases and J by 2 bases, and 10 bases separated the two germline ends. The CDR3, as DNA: TGCAGCGTGGGTGCGGGACAAGAGACCCAGTACTTC. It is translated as CSVGAGQETQYF.

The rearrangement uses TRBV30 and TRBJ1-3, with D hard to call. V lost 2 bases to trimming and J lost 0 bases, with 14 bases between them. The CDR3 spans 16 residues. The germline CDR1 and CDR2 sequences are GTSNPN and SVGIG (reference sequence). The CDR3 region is CAWSTITDFSGNTIYF. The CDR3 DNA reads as TGTGCCTGGAGTACGATAACGGACTTCTCTGGAAACACCATATATTTT.

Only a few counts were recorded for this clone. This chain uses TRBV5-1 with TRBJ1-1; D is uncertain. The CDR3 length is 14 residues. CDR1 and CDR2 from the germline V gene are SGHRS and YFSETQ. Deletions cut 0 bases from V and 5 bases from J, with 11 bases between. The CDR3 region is CASSLEVGRTEAFF. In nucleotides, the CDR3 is TGCGCCAGCAGCTTGGAGGTAGGGAGGACTGAAGCTTTCTTT. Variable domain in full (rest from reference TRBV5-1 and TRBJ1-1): KAGVTQTPRYLIKTRGQQVTLSCSPISGHRSVSWYQQTPGQGLQFLFEYFSETQRNKGNFPGRFSGRQFSNSRSEMNVSTLELGDSALYLCASSLEVGRTEAFFGQGTRLTVV.

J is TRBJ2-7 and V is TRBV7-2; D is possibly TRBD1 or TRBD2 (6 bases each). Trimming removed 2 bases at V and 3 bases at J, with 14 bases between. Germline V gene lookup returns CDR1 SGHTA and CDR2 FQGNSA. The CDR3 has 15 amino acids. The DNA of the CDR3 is TGTGCCAGCAGCTTACATGTCGGGGGCAGCTACGAGCAGTACTTC. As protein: CASSLHVGGSYEQYF.